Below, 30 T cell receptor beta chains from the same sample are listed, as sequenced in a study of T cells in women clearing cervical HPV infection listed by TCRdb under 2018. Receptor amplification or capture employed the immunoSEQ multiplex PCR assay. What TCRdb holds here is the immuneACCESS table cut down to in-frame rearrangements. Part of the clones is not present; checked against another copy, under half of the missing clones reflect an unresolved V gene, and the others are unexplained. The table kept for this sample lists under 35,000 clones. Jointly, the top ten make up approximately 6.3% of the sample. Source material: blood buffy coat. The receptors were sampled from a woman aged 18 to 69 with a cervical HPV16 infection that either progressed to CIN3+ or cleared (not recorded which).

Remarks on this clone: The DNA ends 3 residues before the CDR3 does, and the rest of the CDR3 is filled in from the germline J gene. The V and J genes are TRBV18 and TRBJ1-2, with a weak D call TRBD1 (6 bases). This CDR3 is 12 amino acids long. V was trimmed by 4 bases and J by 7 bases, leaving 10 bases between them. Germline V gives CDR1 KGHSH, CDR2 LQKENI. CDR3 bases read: TGTGCCAGCTCACTCGACAGGAGTGGC. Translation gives CASSLDRSG. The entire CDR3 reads CASSLDRSGYTF.

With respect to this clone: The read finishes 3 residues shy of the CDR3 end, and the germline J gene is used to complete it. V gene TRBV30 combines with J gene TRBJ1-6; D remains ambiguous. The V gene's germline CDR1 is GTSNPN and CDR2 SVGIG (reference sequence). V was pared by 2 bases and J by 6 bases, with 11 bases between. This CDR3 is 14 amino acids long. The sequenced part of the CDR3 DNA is TGTGCCTGGAGTTGGGAAGCGGTTAATTCACCC. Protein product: CAWSWEAVNSP. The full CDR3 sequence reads CAWSWEAVNSPLHF.

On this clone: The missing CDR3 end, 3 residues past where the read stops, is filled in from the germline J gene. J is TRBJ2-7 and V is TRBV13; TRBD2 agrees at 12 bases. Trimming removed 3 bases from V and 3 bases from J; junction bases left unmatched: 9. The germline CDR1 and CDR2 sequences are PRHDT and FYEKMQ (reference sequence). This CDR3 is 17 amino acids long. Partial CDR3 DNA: TGTGCCAGCAGCTTTAGGACTAGCGGGGTAACTCGCTACGAG. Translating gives CASSFRTSGVTRYE. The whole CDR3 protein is CASSFRTSGVTRYEQYF.

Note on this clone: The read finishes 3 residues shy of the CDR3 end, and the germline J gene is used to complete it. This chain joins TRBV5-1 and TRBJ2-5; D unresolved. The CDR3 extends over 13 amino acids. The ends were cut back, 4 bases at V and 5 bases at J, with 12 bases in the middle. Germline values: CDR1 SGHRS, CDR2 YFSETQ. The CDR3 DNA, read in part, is TGCGCCAGCAGCAGGGCCTATGGGGAGACC. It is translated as CASSRAYGET. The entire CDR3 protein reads CASSRAYGETQYF.

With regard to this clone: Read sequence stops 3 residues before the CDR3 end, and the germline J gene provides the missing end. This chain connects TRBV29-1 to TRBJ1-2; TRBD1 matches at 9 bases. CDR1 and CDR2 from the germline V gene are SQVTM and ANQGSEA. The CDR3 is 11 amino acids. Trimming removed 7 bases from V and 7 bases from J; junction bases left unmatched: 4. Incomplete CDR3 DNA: TGCAGCGCGACAGGGGGAGGTGGC. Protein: CSATGGGG. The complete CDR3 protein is CSATGGGGYTF.

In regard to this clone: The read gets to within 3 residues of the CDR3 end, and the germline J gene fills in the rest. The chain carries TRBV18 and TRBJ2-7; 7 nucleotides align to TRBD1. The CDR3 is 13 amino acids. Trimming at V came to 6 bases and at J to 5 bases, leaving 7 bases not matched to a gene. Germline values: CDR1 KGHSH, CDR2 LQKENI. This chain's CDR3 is CASSPDRADEQYF. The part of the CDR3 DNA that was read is TGTGCCAGCTCCCCCGACAGGGCTGACGAG. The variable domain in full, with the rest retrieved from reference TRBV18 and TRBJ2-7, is NAGVMQNPRHLVRRRGQEARLRCSPMKGHSHVYWYRQLPEEGLKFMVYLQKENIIDESGMPKERFSAEFPKEGPSILRIQQVVRGDSAAYFCASSPDRADEQYFGPGTRLTVT.

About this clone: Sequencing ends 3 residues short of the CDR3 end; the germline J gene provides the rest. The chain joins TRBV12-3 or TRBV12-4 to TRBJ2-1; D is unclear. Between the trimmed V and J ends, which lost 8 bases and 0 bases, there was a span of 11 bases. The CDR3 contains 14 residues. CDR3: CASSRSTSYNEQFF. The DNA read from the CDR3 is TGTGCCAGCTCGCGGTCTACCTCCTACAATGAG.

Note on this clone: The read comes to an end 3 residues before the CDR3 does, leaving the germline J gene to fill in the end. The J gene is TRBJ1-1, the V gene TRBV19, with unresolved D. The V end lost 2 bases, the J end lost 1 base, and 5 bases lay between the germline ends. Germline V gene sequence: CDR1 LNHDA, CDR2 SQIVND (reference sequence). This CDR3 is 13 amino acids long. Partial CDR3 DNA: TGTGCCAGTAGTATACAGGAGAACACTGAA. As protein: CASSIQENTE. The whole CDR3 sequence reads CASSIQENTEAFF.

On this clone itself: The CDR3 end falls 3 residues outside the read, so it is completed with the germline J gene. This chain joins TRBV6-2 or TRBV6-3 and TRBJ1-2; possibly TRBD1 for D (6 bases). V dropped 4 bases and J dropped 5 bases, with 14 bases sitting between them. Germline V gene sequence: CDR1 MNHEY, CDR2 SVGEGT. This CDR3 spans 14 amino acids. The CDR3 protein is CASSSAGARYGYTF. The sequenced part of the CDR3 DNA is TGTGCCAGCAGTTCGGCAGGGGCGCGTTATGGC.

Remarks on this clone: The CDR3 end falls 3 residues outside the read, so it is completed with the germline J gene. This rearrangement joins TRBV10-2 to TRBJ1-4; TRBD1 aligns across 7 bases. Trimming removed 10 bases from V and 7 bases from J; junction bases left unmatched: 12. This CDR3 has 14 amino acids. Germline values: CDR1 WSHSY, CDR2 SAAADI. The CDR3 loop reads CATRTDRVPEKLFF. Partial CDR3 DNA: TGCGCCACCAGAACAGACAGGGTCCCTGAAAAA.

The CDR3 loop reads CASSPYLAHSTGELFF. The sequenced part of the CDR3 DNA is TGCGCCAGCAGCCCTTATCTAGCGCACTCCACCGGGGAG. The chain employs TRBV4-1 and TRBJ2-2; D might be TRBD2 (6 bases). The read comes to an end 3 residues before the CDR3 does, leaving the germline J gene to fill in the end. The length of the CDR3 is 16 residues. The V and J ends lost 4 bases and 4 bases respectively, with 16 bases between them. Germline V lookup: CDR1 MGHRA, CDR2 YSYEKL.

CDR3 bases read: TGCGCCAGCAGCAAAGGACTAGCCGCAGAGACC. Protein product: CASSKGLAAET. The whole CDR3 protein reads CASSKGLAAETQYF. The chain links TRBV5-1 to TRBJ2-5; 8 bases map to TRBD2. The read terminates 3 residues before the CDR3 end, so the remaining end is supplied by the germline J gene. The trim removed 4 bases at V and 4 bases at J, leaving 6 bases unmatched. CDR3 size: 14 residues. Germline CDR1 and CDR2: SGHRS and YFSETQ.

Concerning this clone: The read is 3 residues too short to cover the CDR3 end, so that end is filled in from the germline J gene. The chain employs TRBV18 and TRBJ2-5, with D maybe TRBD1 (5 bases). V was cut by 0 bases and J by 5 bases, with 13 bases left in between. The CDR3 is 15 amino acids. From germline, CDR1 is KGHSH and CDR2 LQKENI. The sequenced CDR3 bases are TGTGCCAGCTCACCACCGTCACAGGCCCCCGAGACC. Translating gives CASSPPSQAPET. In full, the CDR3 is CASSPPSQAPETQYF. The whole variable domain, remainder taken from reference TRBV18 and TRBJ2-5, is NAGVMQNPRHLVRRRGQEARLRCSPMKGHSHVYWYRQLPEEGLKFMVYLQKENIIDESGMPKERFSAEFPKEGPSILRIQQVVRGDSAAYFCASSPPSQAPETQYFGPGTRLLVL.

The CDR3 bases that were read are TGTGCCAGCTCACCCCCGGGGACAGGGCCCTACGAG. Its protein is CASSPPGTGPYE. The CDR3 reads in full as CASSPPGTGPYEQYF. The chain has TRBV18 and TRBJ2-7, with 9 bases identical to TRBD1. The CDR3 extends 3 residues past the end of the read, so its final part is completed from the germline J gene. With 3 bases clipped from V and 2 bases from J, the junction kept 5 bases outside the gene matches. Germline V CDR1 and CDR2: KGHSH, LQKENI. CDR3 length: 15 amino acids.

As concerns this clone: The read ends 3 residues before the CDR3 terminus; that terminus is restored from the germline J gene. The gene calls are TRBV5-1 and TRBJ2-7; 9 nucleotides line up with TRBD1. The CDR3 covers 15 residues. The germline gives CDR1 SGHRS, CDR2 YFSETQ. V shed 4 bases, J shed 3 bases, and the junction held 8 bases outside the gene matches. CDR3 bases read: TGCGCCAGCAGCGAAGGGACAGGGTTGGGCTACGAG. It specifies CASSEGTGLGYE. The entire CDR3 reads CASSEGTGLGYEQYF.

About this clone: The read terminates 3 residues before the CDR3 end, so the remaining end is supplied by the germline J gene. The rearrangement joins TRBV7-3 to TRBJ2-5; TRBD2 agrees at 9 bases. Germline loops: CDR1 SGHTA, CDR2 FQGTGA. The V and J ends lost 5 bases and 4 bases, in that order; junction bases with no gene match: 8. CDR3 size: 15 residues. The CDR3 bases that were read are TGTGCCAGCAGCCCCCGGGGTAGCGGGGGAGAGACC. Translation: CASSPRGSGGET. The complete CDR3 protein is CASSPRGSGGETQYF.

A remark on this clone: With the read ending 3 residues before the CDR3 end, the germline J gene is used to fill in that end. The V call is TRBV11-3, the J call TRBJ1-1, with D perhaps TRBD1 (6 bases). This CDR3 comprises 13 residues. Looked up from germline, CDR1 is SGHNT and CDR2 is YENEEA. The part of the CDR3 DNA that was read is TGTGCCAGCAGCTTACGAGGGGGGGAAGCA. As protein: CASSLRGGEA. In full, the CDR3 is CASSLRGGEAAFF.

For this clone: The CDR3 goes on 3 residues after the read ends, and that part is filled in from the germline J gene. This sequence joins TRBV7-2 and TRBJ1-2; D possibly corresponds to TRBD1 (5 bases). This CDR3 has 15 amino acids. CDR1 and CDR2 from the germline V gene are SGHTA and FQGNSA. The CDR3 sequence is CASSPLRGGDEGYTF. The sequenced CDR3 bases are TGTGCCAGCAGCCCCCTCCGGGGGGGGGATGAAGGC.

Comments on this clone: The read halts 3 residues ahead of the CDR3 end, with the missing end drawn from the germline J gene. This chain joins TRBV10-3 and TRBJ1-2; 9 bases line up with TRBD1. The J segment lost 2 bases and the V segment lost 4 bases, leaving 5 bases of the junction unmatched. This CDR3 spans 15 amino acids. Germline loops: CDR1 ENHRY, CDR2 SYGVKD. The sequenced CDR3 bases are TGTGCCATCAGTGGAGGGACAGGGTGGAACTATGGC. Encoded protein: CAISGGTGWNYG. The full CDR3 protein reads CAISGGTGWNYGYTF.

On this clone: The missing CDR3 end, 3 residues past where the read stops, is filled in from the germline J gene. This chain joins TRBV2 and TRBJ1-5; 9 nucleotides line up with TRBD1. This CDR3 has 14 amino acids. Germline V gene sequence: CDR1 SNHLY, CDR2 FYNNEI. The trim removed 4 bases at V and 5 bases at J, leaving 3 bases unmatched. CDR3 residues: CASSAGTGYQPQHF. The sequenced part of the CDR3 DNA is TGTGCCAGCAGTGCCGGGACAGGGTATCAGCCC.

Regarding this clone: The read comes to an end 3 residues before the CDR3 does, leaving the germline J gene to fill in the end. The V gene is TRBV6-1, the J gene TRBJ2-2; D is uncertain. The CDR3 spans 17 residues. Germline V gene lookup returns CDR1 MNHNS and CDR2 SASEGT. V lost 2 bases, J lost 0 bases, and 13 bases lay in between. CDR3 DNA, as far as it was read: TGTGCCAGCAGTGAATTGTCTAGGCCACCGAACACCGGGGAG. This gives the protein CASSELSRPPNTGE. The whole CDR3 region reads CASSELSRPPNTGELFF.

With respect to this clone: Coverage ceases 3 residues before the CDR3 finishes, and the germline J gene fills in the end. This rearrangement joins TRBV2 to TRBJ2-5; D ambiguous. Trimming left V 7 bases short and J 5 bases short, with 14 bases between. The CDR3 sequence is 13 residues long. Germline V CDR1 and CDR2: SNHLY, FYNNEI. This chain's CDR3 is CASTKRIGETQYF. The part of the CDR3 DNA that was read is TGTGCCAGCACCAAACGGATAGGGGAGACC. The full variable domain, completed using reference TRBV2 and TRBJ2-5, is EPEVTQTPSHQVTQMGQEVILRCVPISNHLYFYWYRQILGQKVEFLVSFYNNEISEKSEIFDDQFSVERPDGSNFTLKIRSTKLEDSAMYFCASTKRIGETQYFGPGTRLLVL.

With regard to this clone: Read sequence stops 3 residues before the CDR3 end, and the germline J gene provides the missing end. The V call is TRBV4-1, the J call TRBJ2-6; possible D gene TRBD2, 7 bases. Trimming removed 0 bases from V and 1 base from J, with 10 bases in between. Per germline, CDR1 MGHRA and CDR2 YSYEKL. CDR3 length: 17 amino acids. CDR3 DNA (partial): TGCGCCAGCAGCCAAGAAGGGGGGGCTTCTGGGGCCAACGTC. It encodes CASSQEGGASGANV. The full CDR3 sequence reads CASSQEGGASGANVLTF.

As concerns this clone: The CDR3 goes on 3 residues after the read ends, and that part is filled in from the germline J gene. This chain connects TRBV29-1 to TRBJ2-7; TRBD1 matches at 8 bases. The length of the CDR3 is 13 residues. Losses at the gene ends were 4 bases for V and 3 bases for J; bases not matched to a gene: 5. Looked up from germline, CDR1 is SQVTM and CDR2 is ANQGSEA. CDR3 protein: CSVAQGAGYEQYF. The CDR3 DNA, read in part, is TGCAGCGTTGCCCAGGGGGCCGGCTACGAG.

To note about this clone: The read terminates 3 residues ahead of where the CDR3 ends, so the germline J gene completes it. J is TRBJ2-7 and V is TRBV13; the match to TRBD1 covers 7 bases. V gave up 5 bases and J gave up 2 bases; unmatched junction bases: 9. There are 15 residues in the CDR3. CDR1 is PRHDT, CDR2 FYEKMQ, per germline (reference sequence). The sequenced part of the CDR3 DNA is TGTGCCAGCAGCGCCTCCCAGGGGGTTACCTACGAG. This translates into CASSASQGVTYE. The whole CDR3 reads CASSASQGVTYEQYF.

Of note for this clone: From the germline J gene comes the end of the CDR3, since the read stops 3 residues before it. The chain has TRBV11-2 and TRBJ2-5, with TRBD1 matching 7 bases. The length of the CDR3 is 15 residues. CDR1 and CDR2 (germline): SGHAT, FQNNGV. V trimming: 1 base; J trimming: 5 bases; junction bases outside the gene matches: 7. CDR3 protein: CASSLGDRARETQYF. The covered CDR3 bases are TGTGCCAGCAGCTTAGGTGACAGGGCACGCGAGACC.

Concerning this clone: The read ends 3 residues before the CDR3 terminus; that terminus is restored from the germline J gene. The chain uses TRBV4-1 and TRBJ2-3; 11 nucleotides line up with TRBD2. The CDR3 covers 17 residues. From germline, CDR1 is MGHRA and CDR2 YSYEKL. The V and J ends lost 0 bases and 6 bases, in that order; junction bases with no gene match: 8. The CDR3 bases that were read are TGCGCCAGCAGCCAAGAGACCCCTAGCGGGGGGTGGGATACG. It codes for CASSQETPSGGWDT. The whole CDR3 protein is CASSQETPSGGWDTQYF.

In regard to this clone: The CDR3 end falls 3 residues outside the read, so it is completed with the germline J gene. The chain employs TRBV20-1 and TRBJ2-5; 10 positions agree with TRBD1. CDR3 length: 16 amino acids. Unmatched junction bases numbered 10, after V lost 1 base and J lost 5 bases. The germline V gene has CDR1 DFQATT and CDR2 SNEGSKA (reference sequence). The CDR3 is CSARAIDRGRGETQYF. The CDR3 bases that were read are TGCAGTGCTAGAGCGATAGACAGGGGGCGAGGGGAGACC.

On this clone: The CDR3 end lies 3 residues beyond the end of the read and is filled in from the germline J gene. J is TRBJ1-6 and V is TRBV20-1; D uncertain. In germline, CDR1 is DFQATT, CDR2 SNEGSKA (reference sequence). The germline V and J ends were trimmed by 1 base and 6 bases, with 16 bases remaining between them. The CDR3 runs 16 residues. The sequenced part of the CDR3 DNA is TGCAGTGCTAGAGGGGGTGGAGGACTCTTTAATTCACCC. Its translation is CSARGGGGLFNSP. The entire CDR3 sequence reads CSARGGGGLFNSPLHF.

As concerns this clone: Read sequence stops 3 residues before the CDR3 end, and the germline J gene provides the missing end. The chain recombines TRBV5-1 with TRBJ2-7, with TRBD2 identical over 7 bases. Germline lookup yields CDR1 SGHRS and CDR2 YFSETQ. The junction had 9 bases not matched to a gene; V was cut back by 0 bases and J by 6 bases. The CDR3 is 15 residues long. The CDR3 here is CASSLGRGESGEQYF. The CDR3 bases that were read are TGCGCCAGCAGCTTGGGTCGGGGGGAAAGCGGCGAG.